Described below is a single TCR beta chain sequence and its context. No antigen is known for it. This CDR3 spans 18 amino acids. Trimming took 3 bases from V and 3 from J; bases not matched to a gene: 14. CDR1 is MDHEN, CDR2 SYDVKM, per germline. The data were obtained in a study of OX40 agonist ivuxolimab in advanced cancers. Across the study: Patients receiving dose escalation had hepatocellular carcinoma, melanoma, renal cell or head and neck cancer. Study findings and constraints: Clonal expansion was among the lowest in partial responders at 0.1-3.0 mg/kg, especially CD8+.

Blood was sampled at baseline, cycle 4 day 1, and cycle 7 day 1. Some clones are missing from TCRdb's copy, which holds only in-frame ones; the method was immunoSEQ multiplex PCR. The sample has more than 75,000 clones, 84% seen once. The sequence derives from an adult with an advanced solid tumor such as melanoma, head and neck, liver or kidney cancer. This chain connects TRBV28 to TRBJ1-5, with 7 bases identical to TRBD1. The specimen was CD4+ or CD8+ T cells sorted from blood, collected in a trial of the OX40 agonist ivuxolimab. The CDR3 DNA is TGTGCCAGCAGTTTGTATCTACTTTCGACAGGGCACAATCAGCCCCAGCATTTT. Amino acid sequence: CASSLYLLSTGHNQPQHF.